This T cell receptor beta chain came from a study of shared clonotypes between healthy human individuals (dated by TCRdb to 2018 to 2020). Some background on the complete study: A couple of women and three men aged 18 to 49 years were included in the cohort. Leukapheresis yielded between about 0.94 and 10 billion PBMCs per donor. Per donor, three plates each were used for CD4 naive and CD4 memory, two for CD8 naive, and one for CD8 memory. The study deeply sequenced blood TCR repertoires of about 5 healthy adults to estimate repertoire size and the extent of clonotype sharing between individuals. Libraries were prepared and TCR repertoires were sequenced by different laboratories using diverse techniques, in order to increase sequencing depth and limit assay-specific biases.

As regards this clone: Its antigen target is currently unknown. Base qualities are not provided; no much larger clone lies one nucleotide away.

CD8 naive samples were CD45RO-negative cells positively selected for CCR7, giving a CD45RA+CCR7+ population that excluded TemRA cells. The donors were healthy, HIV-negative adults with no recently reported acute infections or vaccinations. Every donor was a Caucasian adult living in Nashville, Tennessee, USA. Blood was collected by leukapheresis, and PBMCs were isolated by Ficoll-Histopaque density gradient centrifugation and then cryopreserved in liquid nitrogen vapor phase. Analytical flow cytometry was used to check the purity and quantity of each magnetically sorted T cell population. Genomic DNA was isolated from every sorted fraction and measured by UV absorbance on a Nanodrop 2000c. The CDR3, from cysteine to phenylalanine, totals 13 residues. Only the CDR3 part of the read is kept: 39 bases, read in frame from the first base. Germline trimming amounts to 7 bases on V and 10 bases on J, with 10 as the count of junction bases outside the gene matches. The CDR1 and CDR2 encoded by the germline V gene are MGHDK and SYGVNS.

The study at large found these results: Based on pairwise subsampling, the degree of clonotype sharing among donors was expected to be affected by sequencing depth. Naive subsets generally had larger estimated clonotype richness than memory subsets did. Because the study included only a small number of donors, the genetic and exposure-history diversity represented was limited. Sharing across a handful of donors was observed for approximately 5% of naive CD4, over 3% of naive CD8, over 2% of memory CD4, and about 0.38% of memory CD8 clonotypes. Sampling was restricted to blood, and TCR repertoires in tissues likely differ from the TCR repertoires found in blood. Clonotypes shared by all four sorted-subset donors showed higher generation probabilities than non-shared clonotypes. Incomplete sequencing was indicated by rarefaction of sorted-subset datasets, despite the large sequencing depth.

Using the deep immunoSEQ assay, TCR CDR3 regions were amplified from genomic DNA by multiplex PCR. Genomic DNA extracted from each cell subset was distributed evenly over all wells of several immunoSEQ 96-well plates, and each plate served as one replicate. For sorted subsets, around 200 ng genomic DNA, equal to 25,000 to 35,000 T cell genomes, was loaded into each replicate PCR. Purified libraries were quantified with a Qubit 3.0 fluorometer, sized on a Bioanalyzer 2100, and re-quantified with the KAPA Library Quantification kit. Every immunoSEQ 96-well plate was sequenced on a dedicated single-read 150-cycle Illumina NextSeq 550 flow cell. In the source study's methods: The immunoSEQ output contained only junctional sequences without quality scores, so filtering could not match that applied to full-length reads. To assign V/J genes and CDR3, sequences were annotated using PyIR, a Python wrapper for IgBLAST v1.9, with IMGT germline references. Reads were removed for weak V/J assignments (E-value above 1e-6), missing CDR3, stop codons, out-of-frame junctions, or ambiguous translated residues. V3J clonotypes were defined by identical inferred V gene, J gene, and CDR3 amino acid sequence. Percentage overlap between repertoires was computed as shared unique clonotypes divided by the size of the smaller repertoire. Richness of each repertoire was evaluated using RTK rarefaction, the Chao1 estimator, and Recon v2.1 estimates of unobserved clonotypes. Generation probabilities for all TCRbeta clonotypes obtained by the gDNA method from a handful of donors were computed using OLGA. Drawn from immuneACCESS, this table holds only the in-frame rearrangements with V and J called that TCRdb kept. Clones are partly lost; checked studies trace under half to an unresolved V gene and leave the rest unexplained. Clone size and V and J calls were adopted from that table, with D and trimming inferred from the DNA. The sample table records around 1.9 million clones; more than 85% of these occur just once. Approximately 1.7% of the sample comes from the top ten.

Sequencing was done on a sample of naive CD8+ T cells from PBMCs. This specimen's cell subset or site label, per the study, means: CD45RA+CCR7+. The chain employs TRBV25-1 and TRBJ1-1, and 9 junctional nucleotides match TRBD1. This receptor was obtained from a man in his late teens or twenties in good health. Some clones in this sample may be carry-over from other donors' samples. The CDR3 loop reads CASTLTGGGGAFF. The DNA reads TGTGCCAGCACCCTTACAGGGGGCGGGGGAGCTTTCTTT.